This TCR beta chain came from a study of OX40 agonist ivuxolimab in advanced cancers. This CDR3 is built from 16 residues. J lost 2 bases, V lost 5 bases, and 8 bases had no gene match. CDR1 LNHDA and CDR2 SQIVND come from the germline V gene (reference sequence). The cohort excluded patients with autoimmune disease history or systemic immunosuppression. This table comes from immunoSEQ multiplex PCR, and its TCRdb copy is limited to in-frame clones, with some not included. The sample has tens of thousands of clones, around 80% seen once. Study-wide points: Expanded clones tended on average to be more numerous among CD8+ T cells than CD4+.

Regarding this clone: Its antigen is not identified.

The V gene is TRBV19, the J gene TRBJ1-2; the match to TRBD1 covers 10 bases. The starting material was CD4+ or CD8+ T cells sorted from blood, obtained in a trial of the OX40 agonist ivuxolimab. This TCR derives from an adult with an advanced solid tumor such as melanoma, head and neck, liver or kidney cancer. CDR3 sequence: CASSPRGTGANYGYTF. CDR3 bases: TGTGCCAGTAGTCCTAGAGGGACAGGGGCCAACTATGGCTACACCTTC.